This T cell receptor beta chain was captured in a study of cytomegalovirus exposure and HLA in healthy donors. The overall study: Approximately 81% of 350 to 400 genotyped donors fell in the Caucasian-associated ancestry cluster.

Primers: 60 Vbeta forward and 13 Jbeta reverse. TCRdb's copy holds only in-frame clones and misses some; the assay was immunoSEQ multiplex PCR. Of under 200,000 clones listed, approximately 84% are singletons. Study observations and caveats: Per published accounts, TCR beta sequences correctly predicted the HLA-A and HLA-B alleles of most subjects. In vitro confirmation showed three CMV-associated chains to be CMV antigen specific.

Worth noting for this clone: Its matching antigen is unknown.

The clonotype originates from a man younger than 45 in good health and CMV-seropositive. The specimen was PBMCs.

CDR3 sequence reads: CASSLVAGDSMQYF. The DNA for the CDR3 is TGTGCCAGCAGCTTGGTAGCGGGAGATAGTATGCAGTATTTT. The V gene is TRBV5-4, the J gene TRBJ2-3, with TRBD2 matching 9 bases. V was clipped by 0 bases and J by 11 bases; unmatched bases: 7. This CDR3 spans 14 amino acids. In germline, CDR1 is SGHNT, CDR2 YYREEE (reference sequence).